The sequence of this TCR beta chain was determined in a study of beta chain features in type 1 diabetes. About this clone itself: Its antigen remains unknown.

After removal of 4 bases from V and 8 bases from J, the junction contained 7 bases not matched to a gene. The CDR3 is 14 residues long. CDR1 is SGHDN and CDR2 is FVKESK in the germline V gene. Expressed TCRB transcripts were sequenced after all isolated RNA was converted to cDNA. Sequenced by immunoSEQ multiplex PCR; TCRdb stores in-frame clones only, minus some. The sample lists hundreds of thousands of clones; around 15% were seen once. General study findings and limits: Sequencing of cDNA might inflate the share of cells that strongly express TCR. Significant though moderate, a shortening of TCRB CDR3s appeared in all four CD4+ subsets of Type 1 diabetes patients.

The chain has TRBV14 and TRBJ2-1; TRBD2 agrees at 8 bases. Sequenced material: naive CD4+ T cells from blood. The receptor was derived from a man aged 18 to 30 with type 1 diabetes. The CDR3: CASSPYRGGYEQFF. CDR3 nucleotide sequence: TGTGCCAGCAGCCCGTATCGGGGGGGATATGAGCAGTTCTTC.